A single sample is the source of the 15 T cell receptor beta chains below, sequenced in a study of shared clonotypes between healthy human individuals. Sequenced by immunoSEQ multiplex PCR; TCRdb stores in-frame clones only, minus some. Of 2,500,000 or so clones in the sample, approximately 94% were seen once. Material: naive CD4+ T cells from PBMCs. Subset described: CD45RA+ positively selected. The source is a man aged 18 to 35 in good health. Some clones in this sample may be carry-over from other donors' samples.

The CDR3 region has the DNA TGTGCCAGCAGCCCAGGGGGTGTTAGCACAGATACGCAGTATTTT. It is translated as CASSPGGVSTDTQYF. V is TRBV7-3 and J is TRBJ2-3, with 7 bases matching TRBD1. From germline, CDR1 is SGHTA and CDR2 FQGTGA. The CDR3 consists of 15 residues. J lost 0 bases, V lost 5 bases, and 5 bases had no gene match.

The J gene is TRBJ2-7, the V gene TRBV6-5; the match to TRBD2 covers 9 bases. The CDR3 consists of 14 residues. Germline-derived CDR1 and CDR2 are MNHEY and SVGAGI. V lost 6 bases, J lost 0 bases, and 3 bases stayed unmatched. The CDR3 sequence is CASRYSGGSYEQYF. DNA of the CDR3: TGTGCCAGCAGGTATAGCGGGGGCTCCTACGAGCAGTACTTC.

Concerning this clone itself: The same CDR3 arises from other DNA sequences in this sample as well. The chain combines TRBV6-5 with TRBJ1-2; TRBD1 agrees at 7 bases. V trimming: 2 bases; J trimming: 2 bases; junction bases outside the gene matches: 2. The CDR3 has 14 amino acids. Looked up from germline, CDR1 is MNHEY and CDR2 is SVGAGI. The CDR3 bases are TGTGCCAGCAGTTACCGGACAGGAAACTATGGCTACACCTTC. It yields the protein CASSYRTGNYGYTF.

This rearrangement joins TRBV5-1 to TRBJ2-7; D unresolved. V lost 0 bases, J lost 7 bases, and 23 bases lay in between. The germline CDR1 and CDR2 sequences are SGHRS and YFSETQ. The CDR3 contains 17 residues. CDR3 region: CASSLDDKGFTLWEQYF. For the CDR3, the DNA is TGCGCCAGCAGCTTGGATGACAAGGGCTTCACTCTATGGGAGCAGTACTTC.

The chain couples TRBV7-2 to TRBJ1-5; TRBD1 agrees at 10 bases. Germline lookup yields CDR1 SGHTA and CDR2 FQGNSA. V lost 7 bases, J lost 4 bases, and 10 bases stayed unmatched. This CDR3 is built from 16 residues. The CDR3 spells CASTPGGTGENQPQHF. CDR3 DNA: TGTGCCAGCACCCCAGGGGGGACAGGGGAGAATCAGCCCCAGCATTTT.

V usage is TRBV27 and J usage is TRBJ1-1, with D uncertain. The CDR3 covers 13 residues. Per the germline V gene, CDR1 is MNHEY and CDR2 is SMNVEV (reference sequence). V shed 5 bases and J shed 4 bases, with 11 bases lying between them. The CDR3: CASSPSRFTEAFF. CDR3 bases: TGTGCCAGCAGTCCCAGTCGGTTCACTGAAGCTTTCTTT.

About this clone: This sample includes further DNA sequences coding for the same CDR3. The chain carries TRBV4-1 and TRBJ2-7; D might be TRBD1 or TRBD2, each matching 5 bases. Germline CDR1 MGHRA, CDR2 YSYEKL. V was trimmed by 4 bases and J by 2 bases, leaving 9 bases between them. The CDR3 loop spans 13 amino acids. CDR3 sequence: CASSRDRPYEQYF. In DNA, the CDR3 is TGCGCCAGCAGCCGGGACCGGCCCTACGAGCAGTACTTC.

The V gene is TRBV10-2, the J gene TRBJ1-5; 9 bases map to TRBD1. Germline values: CDR1 WSHSY, CDR2 SAAADI. This CDR3 comprises 16 residues. V lost 6 bases to trimming and J lost 6 bases; unmatched junction nucleotides: 12. CDR3 coding DNA: TGCGCCAGCAGATCACAGGGGGCGGGAGTAGGTCAGCCCCAGCATTTT. Its translation is CASRSQGAGVGQPQHF.

The V and J genes are TRBV6-5 and TRBJ1-1; D is uncertain. The CDR3 length is 16 residues. Trimming took 0 bases from V and 5 from J, leaving 16 bases between them. Germline V lookup: CDR1 MNHEY, CDR2 SVGAGI. This CDR3 is CASSYSPFGSGTEAFF. Here the CDR3 DNA reads TGTGCCAGCAGTTACTCCCCCTTCGGCAGCGGGACTGAAGCTTTCTTT.

This clone was seen just once. The chain has TRBV30 and TRBJ1-2, with D maybe TRBD1 (6 bases). CDR1 GTSNPN and CDR2 SVGIG come from the germline V gene (reference sequence). The germline V and J ends were trimmed by 8 bases and 7 bases, with 17 bases remaining between them. The CDR3 consists of 12 residues. CDR3: CAGQLLGGGYTF. The CDR3 nucleotides are TGTGCCGGACAGCTGCTTGGGGGTGGCTACACCTTC. Drawing the rest from reference TRBV30 and TRBJ1-2, the complete variable domain is SQTIHQWPATLVQPVGSPLSLECTVEGTSNPNLYWYRQAAGRGLQLLFYSVGIGQISSEVPQNLSASRPQDRQFILSSKKLLLSDSGFYLCAGQLLGGGYTFGSGTRLTVV.

This sequence joins TRBV7-2 and TRBJ2-7, with 8 bases matching TRBD1. The CDR3 contains 13 residues. CDR1 and CDR2 from the germline V gene are SGHTA and FQGNSA. With 5 bases clipped from V and 5 bases from J, the junction kept 5 bases outside the gene matches. CDR3: CASSPDRADEQYF. The CDR3 DNA follows: TGTGCCAGCAGCCCGGACAGGGCGGACGAGCAGTACTTC.

The rearrangement uses TRBV2 and TRBJ1-1; unclear D gene. This CDR3 has 13 residues. Trimming shortened V by 2 bases and J by 5 bases, and 9 bases separated the two germline ends. The V gene's germline CDR1 is SNHLY and CDR2 FYNNEI. DNA for the CDR3: TGTGCCAGCAGTGAAAGTCCTTGGACTGAAGCTTTCTTT. This translates into CASSESPWTEAFF.

In this sample, this clone turned up a few times. V and J are TRBV5-4 and TRBJ1-1; D is ambiguous. This CDR3 is built from 13 residues. Trimming took 5 bases from V and 5 from J, leaving 13 bases between them. Germline V lookup: CDR1 SGHNT, CDR2 YYREEE (reference sequence). Here the CDR3 reads CASRPFLTTEAFF. As DNA, the CDR3 is TGTGCCAGCAGGCCCTTCCTAACTACTGAAGCTTTCTTT. The full variable domain, with the rest looked up from reference TRBV5-4 and TRBJ1-1, is ETGVTQSPTHLIKTRGQQVTLRCSSQSGHNTVSWYQQALGQGPQFIFQYYREEENGRGNFPPRFSGLQFPNYSSELNVNALELDDSALYLCASRPFLTTEAFFGQGTRLTVV.

A single count supports this clone. V usage is TRBV11-2 and J usage is TRBJ2-7, with D unclear. Trimming stripped 0 bases from V and 4 bases from J, with 4 bases between. The germline CDR1 and CDR2 sequences are SGHAT and FQNNGV. This CDR3 has 12 residues. The CDR3 DNA reads as TGTGCCAGCAGCTTAGAGATGTACGAGCAGTACTTC. This gives the protein CASSLEMYEQYF. The complete variable domain, with remaining parts taken from reference TRBV11-2 and TRBJ2-7, reads EAGVAQSPRYKIIEKRQSVAFWCNPISGHATLYWYQQILGQGPKLLIQFQNNGVVDDSQLPKDRFSAERLKGVDSTLKIQPAKLEDSAVYLCASSLEMYEQYFGPGTRLTVT.

The rearrangement uses TRBV2 and TRBJ2-1, with D perhaps given as TRBD1 or TRBD2 (5 bases each). The CDR3 covers 11 residues. V was cut by 10 bases and J by 11 bases, with 15 bases left in between. Germline values: CDR1 SNHLY, CDR2 FYNNEI. In nucleotides, the CDR3 is TGTGCCAACTCTCTCCGGGGCCAGCAGTTCTTC. Translation: CANSLRGQQFF.